This T cell receptor (beta chain) emerged from a study of blood T cells in healthy people across ages. Using a J-beta primer mix together with a sample-barcoded 5' primer, a second PCR was run for roughly 6 to 11 cycles. One entry per CDR3 protein, called by TCRdb with MiXCR from the 5' RACE reads. The sample contains nearly 1 million distinct CDR3 sequences, just over 50% of which appear only once. In germline, CDR1 is DFQATT, CDR2 SNEGSKA (reference sequence). Losses at the gene ends were 3 bases for V and 5 bases for J; bases not matched to a gene: 3. The CDR3 sequence is 13 residues long. The receptor was derived from a woman between 55 and 75 years old in good health. The sequenced sample was blood. The rearrangement links TRBV20-1 to TRBJ1-5, with 8 bases fitting TRBD1. CDR3 nucleotides: TGCAGTGCTAGCCAGGGGGCTGATCAGCCCCAGCATTTT. Protein: CSASQGADQPQHF.